Following are 14 T cell receptor beta chains from one sample sequenced in a study of vaccination and CD4 T cells after COVID-19 (dated by TCRdb to 2021 to 2024). The sample's treatment or condition label is to be understood as: roughly 11-day PBMC culture with coronavirus spike peptide pools or control peptides (ViraFEST assay). The library was generated by PCR. Data came from an Illumina iSeq 100. At the Johns Hopkins FTIC core, DNA from the cultured CD4+ T cells underwent TCR sequencing with the Oncomine TCR Beta short-read assay. TCRdb reran the public reads through fastp at Q25 and MiXCR, keeping productive beta chains. Rows with a matching CDR3 protein are joined into one entry that keeps the most common DNA and genes. The sample table shows under 25,000 distinct CDR3 sequences, and roughly 24% are seen once. Roughly 8% of the sample is held by the ten biggest clonotypes. Their recognized antigens are unknown.

The sample consisted of cultured CD4+ T cells from blood. Every receptor here comes from a human donor with COVID-19.

The V and J genes are TRBV12-3 or TRBV12-4 and TRBJ1-6; the D is unclear. The length of the CDR3 is 14 residues. V gave up 2 bases and J gave up 6 bases, with 8 bases separating them. The CDR3 nucleotides read TGTGCCAGCAGTTTATCGGCATCTAATTCACCCCTCCACTTT. The encoded protein is CASSLSASNSPLHF.

This clonotype occurred a few times. The CDR3 here is CASSGGAGANVLTF. CDR3 nucleotide sequence: TGTGCCAGCAGTGGGGGGGCCGGGGCCAACGTCCTGACTTTC. The chain combines TRBV7-3 with TRBJ2-6; D may be TRBD2 (7 bases). Germline V gene sequence: CDR1 SGHTA, CDR2 FQGTGA. The CDR3 is made up of 14 amino acids. With 6 bases removed from V and 4 bases from J, the gap between germline ends came to 10 bases.

In this sample, this clonotype turned up a few times. The V and J genes are TRBV20-1 and TRBJ2-3; 7 positions agree with TRBD2. Trimming cost V 8 bases and J 0 bases; bases outside gene matches: 11. Germline CDR1 is DFQATT and CDR2 is SNEGSKA (reference sequence). The CDR3 sequence is 15 residues long. CDR3 in DNA: TGCAGTCAGGGAGGGCCTCCGACTAGCACAGATACGCAGTATTTT. Its translation is CSQGGPPTSTDTQYF.

This clonotype was detected only a few times. The chain employs TRBV4-2 and TRBJ1-2; D remains ambiguous. This CDR3 comprises 11 residues. V was shortened by 0 bases and J by 10 bases, with 6 bases between the two germline ends. Per the germline V gene, CDR1 is LGHNA and CDR2 is YNFKEQ. The CDR3 sequence is CASSQEGNYTF. CDR3 bases: TGTGCCAGCAGCCAAGAGGGAAACTACACCTTC.

This clonotype turned up a few times. The rearrangement links TRBV19 to TRBJ2-3, with no clear D. The CDR3 has 15 amino acids. Germline loops: CDR1 LNHDA, CDR2 SQIVND (reference sequence). V lost 3 bases, J lost 0 bases, and 10 bases lay in between. The CDR3 sequence is CASSIDRASTDTQYF. CDR3 in DNA: TGTGCCAGTAGTATCGACCGAGCTAGCACAGATACGCAGTATTTT.

This clonotype is labeled as medium-sized (0.01 to 0.1%). The chain carries TRBV6-1 and TRBJ1-2, with 7 positions matching TRBD1. The V and J ends lost 0 bases and 4 bases, in that order; junction bases with no gene match: 5. This CDR3 is 15 amino acids long. Germline-derived CDR1 and CDR2 are MNHNS and SASEGT. The CDR3 here is CASSEALQGVYGYTF. The CDR3 DNA reads TGTGCCAGCAGTGAAGCGCTGCAGGGGGTCTATGGCTACACCTTC.

This clonotype was counted between two and nine times. The chain links TRBV5-1 to TRBJ1-6; D might be TRBD1 (6 bases). Trimming took 6 bases from V and 9 from J, leaving 16 bases between them. Germline lookup yields CDR1 SGHRS and CDR2 YFSETQ. The CDR3 length is 14 residues. The CDR3 here is CASNRDGGGSPLHF. The CDR3 coding sequence is TGCGCCAGCAACAGGGACGGGGGCGGTTCACCCCTCCACTTT.

CDR3 in amino acids: CASSEITTGNTIYF. CDR3 coding DNA: TGTGCCAGCAGTGAAATAACGACTGGAAACACCATATATTTT. The J gene is TRBJ1-3, the V gene TRBV2; D uncertain. The germline V gene encodes CDR1 SNHLY and CDR2 FYNNEI. Trimming removed 2 bases at V and 2 bases at J, with 7 bases between. The CDR3 totals 14 residues. Drawing the rest from reference TRBV2 and TRBJ1-3, the complete variable domain is EPEVTQTPSHQVTQMGQEVILRCVPISNHLYFYWYRQILGQKVEFLVSFYNNEISEKSEIFDDQFSVERPDGSNFTLKIRSTKLEDSAMYFCASSEITTGNTIYFGEGSWLTVV.

This chain links TRBV2 with TRBJ2-5; D is perhaps TRBD2 (6 bases). The CDR3 contains 14 residues. Germline V gene lookup returns CDR1 SNHLY and CDR2 FYNNEI. V was pared by 6 bases and J by 4 bases, with 15 bases between. The CDR3 DNA sequence: TGTGCCAGCAGGATGGATCGGGGAGGAGAGACCCAGTACTTC. Its translation: CASRMDRGGETQYF.

The CDR3 coding sequence is TGTGCCAGCTCACCCGCGGACAACTATGGCTACACCTTC. It translates to CASSPADNYGYTF. The J gene is TRBJ1-2, the V gene TRBV18; no definite D call. CDR3 length: 13 residues. CDR1 is KGHSH and CDR2 is LQKENI in the germline V gene. V lost 3 bases, J lost 2 bases, and 7 bases lay in between.

This rearrangement joins TRBV7-2 to TRBJ1-5, with 9 positions matching TRBD1. The CDR3 extends over 16 amino acids. The germline V gene has CDR1 SGHTA and CDR2 FQGNSA. V shed 4 bases and J 2 bases; nucleotides not matched to a gene: 6. The CDR3 reads CASSSTGQGRNQPQHF. The CDR3, as DNA: TGTGCCAGCAGCTCTACTGGACAGGGGCGCAATCAGCCCCAGCATTTT.

This CDR3 reads CASSPKGVRGGRYNEQFF. The CDR3 DNA sequence: TGTGCCAGCAGCCCGAAGGGCGTACGGGGGGGAAGATACAATGAGCAGTTCTTC. The rearrangement uses TRBV11-3 and TRBJ2-1; 8 nucleotides align to TRBD2. There are 18 residues in the CDR3. The trim removed 5 bases at V and 4 bases at J, leaving 16 bases unmatched. Germline V CDR1 and CDR2: SGHNT, YENEEA.

There are a few counts of this clonotype. This sequence joins TRBV27 and TRBJ1-1, with D perhaps TRBD1 (5 bases). The V gene lost 6 bases and the J gene lost 4 bases, with 15 bases spanning the gap. This CDR3 spans 14 amino acids. CDR1 is MNHEY, CDR2 SMNVEV, per germline (reference sequence). CDR3 sequence: CASRAPTVGTEAFF. The DNA for the CDR3 is TGTGCCAGCAGGGCACCGACAGTAGGCACTGAAGCTTTCTTT.

The table lists this clonotype with a few counts. V is TRBV7-2 and J is TRBJ2-7, with 8 bases identical to TRBD2. This CDR3 comprises 17 residues. V lost 1 base to trimming and J lost 0 bases; unmatched junction nucleotides: 8. CDR1 is SGHTA and CDR2 is FQGNSA in the germline V gene. For the CDR3, the DNA is TGTGCCAGCAGCTTAGAAGTTAGCGGGGTTAGCTCCTACGAGCAGTACTTC. Protein sequence: CASSLEVSGVSSYEQYF. The full variable domain, rest sourced from reference TRBV7-2 and TRBJ2-7, is GAGVSQSPSNKVTEKGKDVELRCDPISGHTALYWYRQSLGQGLEFLIYFQGNSAPDKSGLPSDRFSAERTGGSVSTLTIQRTQQEDSAVYLCASSLEVSGVSSYEQYFGPGTRLTVT.